This T cell receptor beta chain was sequenced during a study of regulatory T cells in long-lasting Graves disease. Study summary: Graves' patients with a new diagnosis had received antithyroid drugs under 3 months.

Construction of TCR beta libraries relied on iRepertoire HTBI primers and on Arm-PCR targeting CDR3 regions. A single record per CDR3 protein comes from TCRdb applying MiXCR to the multiplex PCR reads. This repertoire shows over 200,000 distinct CDR3 sequences, 15% to 20% found once; its top ten account for about 20%. Time point of the sample: newly diagnosed GD, antithyroid drugs for less than 3 months. Preparation of the TCR library used RNA extracted from PBMCs. Patients with Graves' disease were diagnosed by American Thyroid Association guidelines. The V end lost 4 bases, the J end lost 7 bases, and 17 bases lay between the germline ends. Germline lookup yields CDR1 MNHEY and CDR2 SVGEGT. This CDR3 has 14 amino acids. There are many counts of this clonotype.

The specimen comprised peripheral blood mononuclear cells (PBMCs), sampled at new diagnosis, from a patient treated with antithyroid drugs. The sequence came from a female donor with Graves disease. The chain links TRBV6-2 or TRBV6-3 to TRBJ2-7; D tentatively fits TRBD1 or TRBD2 (5 bases each). CDR3 nucleotides: TGTGCCAGCAGTTTCCAGGGACCCAAAAGGGAGCAGTACTTC. It specifies CASSFQGPKREQYF.